One and the same sample provided the 5 T cell receptor beta chains below, sequenced in a study of T cell responses to AZD1222 COVID-19 vaccine. Libraries were prepared by immunoSEQ multiplex PCR; TCRdb keeps only in-frame clonotypes and omits some of them. The data show roughly 100,000 clones, around 91% seen once. The sequences come from peripheral blood, collected on day 0 of AZD1222 vaccination. The receptors shown here come from an adult in good health.

This clone was seen a single time. The rearrangement uses TRBV27 and TRBJ2-7; 7 bases fit TRBD1. This CDR3 has 15 amino acids. Trimming removed 2 bases from V and 0 bases from J; junction bases left unmatched: 4. Germline CDR1 and CDR2: MNHEY and SMNVEV (reference sequence). CDR3 bases: TGTGCCAGCAGTTTAGAGGGGGCAAGCTCCTACGAGCAGTACTTC. Translated, it gives CASSLEGASSYEQYF.

The V call is TRBV6-5, the J call TRBJ1-5; D gene unclear. Trimming removed 7 bases from V and 1 base from J, with 8 bases in between. The CDR3 totals 13 residues. Germline V gene data show CDR1 as MNHEY and CDR2 as SVGAGI. The CDR3 loop reads CASNGGSNQPQHF. In DNA form, the CDR3 reads TGTGCCAGCAACGGAGGCAGCAATCAGCCCCAGCATTTT.

The V gene is TRBV7-9, the J gene TRBJ2-7, with D possibly being TRBD2 (6 bases). Germline CDR1 and CDR2: SEHNR and FQNEAQ (reference sequence). CDR3 length equals 12 residues. The V and J ends lost 3 bases and 4 bases respectively, with 7 bases between them. This chain's CDR3 is CASSLRGYEQYF. The CDR3 DNA reads as TGTGCCAGCAGCTTGCGGGGTTACGAGCAGTACTTC.

J is TRBJ1-5 and V is TRBV30; the D is unclear. This CDR3 has 11 residues. V lost 7 bases and J 5 bases, leaving 9 bases between the germline ends. Germline CDR1 and CDR2: GTSNPN and SVGIG (reference sequence). CDR3 region: CAYGADQPQHF. As DNA, the CDR3 is TGTGCCTACGGCGCGGATCAGCCCCAGCATTTT.

The chain links TRBV5-1 to TRBJ2-3; D might be TRBD1 (6 bases). The ends were cut back, 3 bases at V and 2 bases at J, with 10 bases in the middle. Germline V gene sequence: CDR1 SGHRS, CDR2 YFSETQ. The CDR3 is made up of 14 amino acids. The DNA for the CDR3 is TGCGCCAGCAGCTACAGGGCCTTCACAGATACGCAGTATTTT. It encodes CASSYRAFTDTQYF.